Each of the 9 T cell receptor beta chains below was sequenced from the same sample in a study of CD8 T cells in Susac syndrome. Random hexamers primed reverse transcription of about 0.5 to 1 ug RNA. TCRdb recomputed calls from the immunoSEQ multiplex PCR reads with MiXCR, one row per CDR3 protein. The repertoire consists of about 300,000 distinct CDR3 sequences, with about 91% occurring once and the leading ten covering 0.06% to 0.075%. The sample comprised CD4+ T cells from PBMCs. These TCRs come from a human donor with multiple sclerosis.

The V call is TRBV20-1, the J call TRBJ2-3, with D perhaps TRBD2 (5 bases). CDR1 is DFQATT and CDR2 is SNEGSKA in the germline V gene (reference sequence). Trimming shortened V by 5 bases and J by 3 bases, and 21 bases separated the two germline ends. This CDR3 has 16 amino acids. The CDR3 DNA sequence: TGCAGTGCTCGAGCGGTAGACCTAGCTTGGACAGATACGCAGTATTTT. As protein: CSARAVDLAWTDTQYF.

J is TRBJ1-1 and V is TRBV25-1; D gene ambiguous. The CDR3 is 11 amino acids. With 6 bases removed from V and 10 bases from J, the gap between germline ends came to 12 bases. Germline CDR1 and CDR2: MGHDK and SYGVNS. CDR3 sequence reads: CASRDQVSAFF. In DNA, the CDR3 is TGTGCCAGCAGAGATCAGGTTTCAGCTTTCTTT.

The chain employs TRBV19 and TRBJ2-7; no definite D call. V was trimmed by 5 bases and J by 3 bases, leaving 14 bases between them. This CDR3 spans 14 amino acids. Looked up from germline, CDR1 is LNHDA and CDR2 is SQIVND (reference sequence). The DNA for the CDR3 is TGTGCCAGTAGTTTCAGAGCGCCCGGCTACGAGCAGTACTTC. It encodes CASSFRAPGYEQYF. Filled out from reference TRBV19 and TRBJ2-7, the complete variable domain reads DGGITQSPKYLFRKEGQNVTLSCEQNLNHDAMYWYRQDPGQGLRLIYYSQIVNDFQKGDIAEGYSVSREKKESFPLTVTSAQKNPTAFYLCASSFRAPGYEQYFGPGTRLTVT.

V gene TRBV29-1 combines with J gene TRBJ1-1; D gene unclear. V was cut by 7 bases and J by 1 base, with 13 bases left in between. Germline CDR1 reads SQVTM; CDR2 reads ANQGSEA. This CDR3 is built from 13 residues. CDR3 nucleotides: TGCAGCGCTGTGACCGGTGAGAACACTGAAGCTTTCTTT. Protein: CSAVTGENTEAFF.

The J gene is TRBJ2-7, the V gene TRBV5-1, with D possibly being TRBD1 (6 bases). The CDR3 contains 14 residues. V was pared by 3 bases and J by 0 bases, with 10 bases between. Germline lookup yields CDR1 SGHRS and CDR2 YFSETQ. CDR3 sequence (DNA): TGCGCCAGCAGCTCCGGGACACCCTCCTACGAGCAGTACTTC. Protein: CASSSGTPSYEQYF.

The chain carries TRBV7-2 and TRBJ2-1; TRBD2 matches at 12 bases. Germline V gene sequence: CDR1 SGHTA, CDR2 FQGNSA. The CDR3 has 18 amino acids. After removal of 1 base from V and 7 bases from J, the junction contained 11 bases not matched to a gene. As DNA, the CDR3 is TGTGCCAGCAGCTTAGGGTGGTTTGGGACTAGCGGGCGGAATGAGCAGTTCTTC. Translation gives CASSLGWFGTSGRNEQFF.

The chain is built from TRBV27 and TRBJ2-1, with TRBD2 identical over 7 bases. This CDR3 spans 15 amino acids. The ends lost 1 base at V and 1 base at J; junction bases unmatched: 1. Germline V gene data show CDR1 as MNHEY and CDR2 as SMNVEV (reference sequence). The CDR3 is CASSLLGGSYNEQFF. As DNA, the CDR3 is TGTGCCAGCAGTTTATTGGGGGGGTCCTACAATGAGCAGTTCTTC.

The chain joins TRBV29-1 to TRBJ2-5; no firm D call. The CDR3 is 12 amino acids. V gave up 8 bases and J gave up 2 bases, with 12 bases separating them. The germline gives CDR1 SQVTM, CDR2 ANQGSEA. The CDR3 DNA reads TGCAGCCTCCGAGACCCACAAGAGACCCAGTACTTC. Translated: CSLRDPQETQYF. The variable domain in full, completed from reference TRBV29-1 and TRBJ2-5, reads SAVISQKPSRDICQRGTSLTIQCQVDSQVTMMFWYRQQPGQSLTLIATANQGSEATYESGFVIDKFPISRPNLTFSTLTVSNMSPEDSSIYLCSLRDPQETQYFGPGTRLLVL.

V and J are TRBV2 and TRBJ1-1, with D possibly being TRBD1 (6 bases). Germline V gene sequence: CDR1 SNHLY, CDR2 FYNNEI. The CDR3 is 14 amino acids. The V end lost 5 bases, the J end lost 1 base, and 11 bases lay between the germline ends. CDR3 nucleotide sequence: TGTGCCAGCAGTCAAATACAGGGGAACACTGAAGCTTTCTTT. Translation gives CASSQIQGNTEAFF.